This TCR beta chain is drawn from a study of shared clonotypes between healthy human individuals (dated by TCRdb to 2019 to 2021). Concerning the study at large: The cohort comprised two women and a few men aged 18 to 49 years. Between about 0.94 and 10 billion PBMCs per donor were obtained by leukapheresis. For each donor, three plates each were used for CD4 naive and CD4 memory, two plates were used for CD8 naive, and one plate was used for CD8 memory. Blood TCR repertoires of four to six healthy adults were deeply sequenced to estimate repertoire size and the extent of clonotype sharing between individuals. Different laboratories and diverse techniques were used to prepare libraries and sequence TCR repertoires, to increase sequencing depth and limit assay-specific biases.

V ends up 0 bases short and J 8 bases short, with an unmatched junction base count of 9. The germline V gene supplies CDR1 LGHNA and CDR2 YSLEER. The CDR3 goes from the cysteine to the phenylalanine over 16 residues. The retained sequence is limited to the CDR3, 48 bases, with the frame set at the first base. Turning to this clone: Which antigen it targets is not known. Base qualities are missing; no much larger clone stands one base away.

The full study reports these points: Because the study included a small number of donors, the genetic and exposure-history diversity represented was limited. Rarefaction of sorted-subset datasets indicated incomplete sequencing despite the large sequencing depth. Sharing across a few donors was observed for about 4.8% of naive CD4, over 3% of naive CD8, around 2.5% of memory CD4, and roughly 0.4% of memory CD8 clonotypes. Pairwise subsampling indicated that sequencing depth was expected to affect the degree of clonotype sharing among donors. Compared with non-shared clonotypes, clonotypes shared by all four sorted-subset donors had higher generation probabilities. Larger estimated clonotype richness was generally found for naive subsets than for memory subsets. Sampling was limited to blood, and TCR repertoires in tissue likely differ from TCR repertoires in blood.

For the CD8 naive samples, CD45RO-negative cells were positively selected for CCR7, yielding a CD45RA+CCR7+ population from which TemRA cells were excluded. Healthy HIV-negative adults with no recently reported acute infections or vaccinations were included as donors. All donors were Caucasian adults living in Nashville, Tennessee, USA. After blood collection by leukapheresis, PBMCs were isolated using Ficoll-Histopaque density gradient centrifugation and then cryopreserved in the vapor phase of liquid nitrogen. Purity and quantity of every magnetically sorted T cell population were checked by analytical flow cytometry. From each sorted fraction, genomic DNA was isolated and quantified by UV absorbance on a Nanodrop 2000c. Using the deep immunoSEQ assay, TCR CDR3 regions were amplified from genomic DNA by multiplex PCR. Extracted genomic DNA from each cell subset was spread evenly across all wells of several immunoSEQ 96-well plates, with each plate serving as a replicate. For sorted subsets, 150 to 250 ng genomic DNA, equal to 25,000 to 35,000 T cell genomes, was loaded into each replicate PCR. The purified libraries were quantified using a Qubit 3.0 fluorometer, sized with a Bioanalyzer 2100, and then quantified again using the KAPA Library Quantification kit. Each immunoSEQ 96-well plate was sequenced on its own single-read 150-cycle Illumina NextSeq 550 flow cell. In the source study's methods: Because the immunoSEQ output included only junctional sequences and no quality scores, the filtering could not be the same as the filtering used for full-length reads. Sequences were annotated with PyIR, a Python wrapper for IgBLAST v1.9, and V/J genes and CDR3 were assigned using IMGT germline references. Reads were filtered out if the reads had weak V/J assignments (E-value above 1e-6), no CDR3, stop codons, out-of-frame junctions, or ambiguous translated residues. V3J clonotypes were defined as sequences sharing an identical inferred V gene, J gene, and CDR3 amino acid sequence. Percentage overlap between repertoires was computed as shared unique clonotypes divided by the size of the smaller repertoire. Three approaches were used to assess repertoire richness: RTK rarefaction, the Chao1 estimator, and Recon v2.1 estimates of unobserved clonotypes. For all TCRbeta clonotypes obtained by the gDNA method from a few donors, generation probabilities were computed with OLGA. The immuneACCESS repertoire file appears here via TCRdb, limited to in-frame rearrangements. These files lack a portion of the clones; in checked studies, under half of the deficit traces to unresolved V genes, and the cause of the others is not known. The DNA gave D and trimming, while V, J and clone size come from that table. Present in this sample are about 1,800,000 clones, approximately 94% of which were seen just once. Clones ranked in the top ten supply 1.2% of the sample.

The receptor was isolated from a man between 18 and 35 years old in good health. The sequence joins TRBV4-3 to TRBJ2-1; TRBD2 agrees with 8 junctional bases. What was sequenced was naive CD8+ T cells sorted from blood. The intended sense of this specimen's cell subset or site label: CD45RA+CCR7+. The CDR3 has the sequence CASSQDEAGASDEQFF. DNA sequence: TGCGCCAGCAGCCAAGATGAAGCGGGAGCTAGTGATGAGCAGTTCTTC.